A selection of T cell receptor beta chains follows, all from one sample in a study of cytomegalovirus exposure and HLA in healthy donors. Clones were sequenced by immunoSEQ multiplex PCR, and TCRdb holds only the in-frame ones, with some missing. The repertoire includes under 200,000 clones, 68% of them detected once, and less than 1.5% sits in the top ten. The specimen was PBMCs. These TCRs come from a middle-aged man in good health and CMV-seronegative. Each CDR3 is given without its conserved first and last residue. Each record gives: CDR3 protein, V gene, D gene, J gene, clone size. A D gene is named only where the DNA matches it firmly. Size is stated for part of the rows, as once, few or many counts, or as a class when the clone is expanded.

CDR3: ASSLGRGTGRPEAF
V: TRBV7-2
D: TRBD1
J: TRBJ1-1
size: -

CDR3: ASSSPGSMNTEAF
V: TRBV19
D: -
J: TRBJ1-1
size: few

CDR3: ASSQDRGDRHTDTQY
V: TRBV4-1
D: TRBD2
J: TRBJ2-3
size: -

CDR3: ASRAAGGETQY
V: TRBV19
D: -
J: TRBJ2-5
size: few

CDR3: ASILARGWGQPQH
V: TRBV6-1
D: -
J: TRBJ1-5
size: few

CDR3: ASSRGSSTLH
V: TRBV11-2
D: -
J: TRBJ1-6
size: -

CDR3: ASSPQQLKEVNTEAF
V: TRBV18
D: -
J: TRBJ1-1
size: -

CDR3: ASNRSGGSHNEQF
V: TRBV27
D: TRBD2
J: TRBJ2-1
size: -

CDR3: ASSGGLLSSYNEQF
V: TRBV5-1
D: TRBD2
J: TRBJ2-1
size: -

CDR3: ASSELRAGYT
V: TRBV5-1
D: -
J: TRBJ1-2
size: -

CDR3: ASSLDPGGGTDTQY
V: TRBV7-6
D: TRBD1
J: TRBJ2-3
size: -

CDR3: ASSPPGEKLF
V: TRBV27
D: -
J: TRBJ1-4
size: -

CDR3: ASSQILEGGGYT
V: TRBV5-1
D: -
J: TRBJ1-2
size: -

CDR3: ASSIFEGSYEQY
V: TRBV18
D: -
J: TRBJ2-7
size: few

CDR3: ASSPQVPYGYT
V: TRBV6-5
D: -
J: TRBJ1-2
size: few

CDR3: ASSLPGTGTYEQY
V: TRBV5-5
D: TRBD1
J: TRBJ2-7
size: -

CDR3: SVRTGAYEQY
V: TRBV29-1
D: TRBD1
J: TRBJ2-7
size: few

CDR3: ASSPRTGGTDTQY
V: TRBV18
D: TRBD1
J: TRBJ2-3
size: -

CDR3: ASSSHLAGGTDTQY
V: TRBV6-5
D: TRBD2
J: TRBJ2-3
size: once

CDR3: ASSSVTGQGAFEQY
V: TRBV11-2
D: TRBD1
J: TRBJ2-7
size: few

CDR3: ASSSGGTGGETQY
V: TRBV28
D: TRBD1
J: TRBJ2-5
size: -

CDR3: ASSYILAGERTTQY
V: TRBV6-5
D: TRBD2
J: TRBJ2-3
size: once

CDR3: ASSPSRGFYGYT
V: TRBV6-5
D: -
J: TRBJ1-2
size: once

CDR3: ASSLTPGTGGTQY
V: TRBV7-6
D: TRBD1
J: TRBJ2-5
size: many

CDR3: ASGFSGNQPQH
V: TRBV10-3
D: -
J: TRBJ1-5
size: -

CDR3: ASSLRAVNNQPQH
V: TRBV6-6
D: -
J: TRBJ1-5
size: few

CDR3: ASSLLAGGQGTQY
V: TRBV7-7
D: TRBD2
J: TRBJ2-3
size: -

CDR3: ASSQDLGQLQETQY
V: TRBV4-2
D: -
J: TRBJ2-5
size: -

CDR3: ASSLGSGSYNEQF
V: TRBV7-7
D: -
J: TRBJ2-1
size: once

CDR3: ASSPAGIGGYT
V: TRBV18
D: -
J: TRBJ1-2
size: -

CDR3: ASSVGQDSYNEQF
V: TRBV9
D: TRBD1
J: TRBJ2-1
size: -

CDR3: ASSSLDYGHYGYT
V: TRBV6-5
D: -
J: TRBJ1-2
size: -

CDR3: ASNTGMNTEAF
V: TRBV28
D: -
J: TRBJ1-1
size: few

CDR3: ASSVTGLYGYT
V: TRBV10-1
D: -
J: TRBJ1-2
size: few

CDR3: ASDGGRGRDGYT
V: TRBV12-5
D: -
J: TRBJ1-2
size: -

CDR3: ASRAGSHTDTQY
V: TRBV6-5
D: -
J: TRBJ2-3
size: -

CDR3: ASHGLADDNEQF
V: TRBV14
D: TRBD2
J: TRBJ2-1
size: -

CDR3: ASSFFQGDLGTEAF
V: TRBV7-6
D: TRBD1
J: TRBJ1-1
size: -

CDR3: ASSVRATSGETQY
V: TRBV9
D: TRBD2
J: TRBJ2-5
size: -

CDR3: ASSQVWSSGGAGDTQY
V: TRBV4-2
D: TRBD2
J: TRBJ2-3
size: -

CDR3: ASSQDSDRDEQY
V: TRBV14
D: TRBD1
J: TRBJ2-7
size: -

CDR3: ASSWDRYSNQPQH
V: TRBV19
D: TRBD1
J: TRBJ1-5
size: -